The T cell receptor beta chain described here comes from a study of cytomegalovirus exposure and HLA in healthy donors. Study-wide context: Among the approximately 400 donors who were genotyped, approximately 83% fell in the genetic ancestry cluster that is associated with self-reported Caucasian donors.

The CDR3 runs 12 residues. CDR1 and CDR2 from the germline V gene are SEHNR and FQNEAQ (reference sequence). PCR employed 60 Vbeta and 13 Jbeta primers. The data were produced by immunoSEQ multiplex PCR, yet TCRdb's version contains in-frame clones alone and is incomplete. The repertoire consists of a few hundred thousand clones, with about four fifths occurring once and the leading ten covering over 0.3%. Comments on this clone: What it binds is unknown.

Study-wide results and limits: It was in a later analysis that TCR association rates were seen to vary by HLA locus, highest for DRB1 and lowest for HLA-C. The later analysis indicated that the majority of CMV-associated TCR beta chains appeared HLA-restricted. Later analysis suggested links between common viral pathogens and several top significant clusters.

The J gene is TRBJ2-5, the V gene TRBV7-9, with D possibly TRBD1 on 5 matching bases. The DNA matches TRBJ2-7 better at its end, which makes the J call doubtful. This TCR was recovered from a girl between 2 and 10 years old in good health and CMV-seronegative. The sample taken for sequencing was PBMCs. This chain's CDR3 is CASSFRGDEQYF. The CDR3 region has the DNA TGTGCCAGCAGCTTTAGGGGCGACGAGCAGTACTTC.